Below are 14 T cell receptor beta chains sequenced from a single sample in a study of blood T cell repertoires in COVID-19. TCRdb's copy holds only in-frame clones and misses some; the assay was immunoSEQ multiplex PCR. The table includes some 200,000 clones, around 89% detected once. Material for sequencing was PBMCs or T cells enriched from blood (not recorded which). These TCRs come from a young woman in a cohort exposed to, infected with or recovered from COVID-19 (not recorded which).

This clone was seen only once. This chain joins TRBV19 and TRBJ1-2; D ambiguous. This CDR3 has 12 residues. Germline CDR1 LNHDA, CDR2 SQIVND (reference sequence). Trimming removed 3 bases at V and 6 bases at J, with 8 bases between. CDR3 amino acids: CASSIAQNGYTF. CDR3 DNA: TGTGCCAGTAGTATTGCACAGAATGGCTACACCTTC.

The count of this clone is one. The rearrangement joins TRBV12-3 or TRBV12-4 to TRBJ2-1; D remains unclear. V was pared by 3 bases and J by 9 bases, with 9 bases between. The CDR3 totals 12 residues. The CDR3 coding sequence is TGTGCCAGCAGTTTGGTTAGAGCTGAGCAGTTCTTC. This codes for CASSLVRAEQFF.

The CDR3 is CAISAGEAAYTDTQYF. The CDR3 bases are TGTGCCATCAGTGCGGGAGAAGCGGCGTACACAGATACGCAGTATTTT. This sequence joins TRBV10-3 and TRBJ2-3, with D possibly being TRBD2 (6 bases). CDR3 length equals 16 residues. V lost 4 bases and J lost 2, with 16 bases in between. From germline, CDR1 is ENHRY and CDR2 SYGVKD.

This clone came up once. CDR3 residues: CASSVTQDRGYGYTF. CDR3 nucleotide sequence: TGTGCCAGCAGCGTAACCCAGGACAGGGGCTATGGCTACACCTTC. The V call is TRBV9, the J call TRBJ1-2, with 9 bases lining up with TRBD1. CDR1 is SGDLS, CDR2 YYNGEE, per germline. The CDR3 has 15 amino acids. J lost 4 bases, V lost 1 base, and 5 bases had no gene match.

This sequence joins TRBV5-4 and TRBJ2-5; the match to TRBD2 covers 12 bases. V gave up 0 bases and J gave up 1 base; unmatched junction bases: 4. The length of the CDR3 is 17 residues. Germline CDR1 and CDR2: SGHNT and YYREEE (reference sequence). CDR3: CASSLEGLAGPQETQYF. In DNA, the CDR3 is TGTGCCAGCAGCTTGGAGGGACTAGCGGGCCCCCAAGAGACCCAGTACTTC. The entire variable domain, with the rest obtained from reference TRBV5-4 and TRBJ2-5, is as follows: ETGVTQSPTHLIKTRGQQVTLRCSSQSGHNTVSWYQQALGQGPQFIFQYYREEENGRGNFPPRFSGLQFPNYSSELNVNALELDDSALYLCASSLEGLAGPQETQYFGPGTRLLVL.

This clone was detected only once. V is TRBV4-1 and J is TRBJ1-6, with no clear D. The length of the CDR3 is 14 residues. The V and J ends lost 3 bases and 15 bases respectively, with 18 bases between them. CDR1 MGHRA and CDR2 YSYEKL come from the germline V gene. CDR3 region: CASSHPGRVEGLHF. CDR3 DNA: TGCGCCAGCAGCCACCCCGGACGCGTAGAGGGCCTCCACTTT.

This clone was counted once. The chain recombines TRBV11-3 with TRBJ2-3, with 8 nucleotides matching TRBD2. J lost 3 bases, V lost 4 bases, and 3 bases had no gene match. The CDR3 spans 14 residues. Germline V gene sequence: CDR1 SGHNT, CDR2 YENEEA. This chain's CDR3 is CASSSGGVTDTQYF. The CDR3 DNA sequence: TGTGCCAGCAGCTCCGGGGGGGTGACAGATACGCAGTATTTT.

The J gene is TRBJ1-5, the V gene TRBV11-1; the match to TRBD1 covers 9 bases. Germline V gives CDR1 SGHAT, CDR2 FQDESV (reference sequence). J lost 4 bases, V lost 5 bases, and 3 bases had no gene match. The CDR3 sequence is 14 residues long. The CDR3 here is CASSQQGANQPQHF. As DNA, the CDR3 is TGTGCCAGCAGCCAACAGGGGGCTAATCAGCCCCAGCATTTT.

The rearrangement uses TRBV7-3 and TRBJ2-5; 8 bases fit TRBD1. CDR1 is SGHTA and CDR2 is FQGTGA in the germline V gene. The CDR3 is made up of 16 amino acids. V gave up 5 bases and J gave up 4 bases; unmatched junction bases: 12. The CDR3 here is CASSGASKQGGETQYF. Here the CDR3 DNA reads TGTGCCAGCAGCGGGGCCTCGAAACAGGGGGGAGAGACCCAGTACTTC.

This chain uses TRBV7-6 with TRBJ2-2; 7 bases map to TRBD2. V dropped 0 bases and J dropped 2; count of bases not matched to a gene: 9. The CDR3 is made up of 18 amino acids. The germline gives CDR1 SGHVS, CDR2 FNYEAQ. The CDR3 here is CASSLAHWERGNTGELFF. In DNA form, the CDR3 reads TGTGCCAGCAGCTTAGCACACTGGGAGCGGGGTAACACCGGGGAGCTGTTTTTT.

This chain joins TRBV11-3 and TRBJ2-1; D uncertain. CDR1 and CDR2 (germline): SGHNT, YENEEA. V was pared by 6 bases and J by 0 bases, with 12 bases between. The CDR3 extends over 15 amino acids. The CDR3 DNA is TGTGCCAGCAGTTTCAAAGCGCACTCCTACAATGAGCAGTTCTTC. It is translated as CASSFKAHSYNEQFF.

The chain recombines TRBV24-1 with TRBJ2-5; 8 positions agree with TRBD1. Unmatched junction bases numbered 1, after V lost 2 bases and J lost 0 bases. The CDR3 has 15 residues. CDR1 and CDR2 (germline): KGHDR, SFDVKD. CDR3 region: CATSDSDRDQETQYF. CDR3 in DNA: TGTGCCACCAGTGATTCGGACAGGGACCAAGAGACCCAGTACTTC.

As DNA, the CDR3 is TGTGCCAGCAGTGACTACTCCTACAATGAGCAGTTCTTC. It translates to CASSDYSYNEQFF. This chain links TRBV2 with TRBJ2-1; no definite D call. This CDR3 has 13 residues. Looked up from germline, CDR1 is SNHLY and CDR2 is FYNNEI. With 3 bases removed from V and 0 bases from J, the gap between germline ends came to 3 bases.

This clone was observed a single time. This chain's CDR3 is CASSSPTGNIQYF. Here the CDR3 DNA reads TGTGCCAGCAGCTCTCCTACAGGGAACATTCAGTACTTC. The chain combines TRBV11-2 with TRBJ2-4; possible D gene TRBD1, 6 bases. This CDR3 region has 13 residues. The V end was cut by 4 bases, the J end by 7 bases, with 11 bases between. CDR1 SGHAT and CDR2 FQNNGV come from the germline V gene.